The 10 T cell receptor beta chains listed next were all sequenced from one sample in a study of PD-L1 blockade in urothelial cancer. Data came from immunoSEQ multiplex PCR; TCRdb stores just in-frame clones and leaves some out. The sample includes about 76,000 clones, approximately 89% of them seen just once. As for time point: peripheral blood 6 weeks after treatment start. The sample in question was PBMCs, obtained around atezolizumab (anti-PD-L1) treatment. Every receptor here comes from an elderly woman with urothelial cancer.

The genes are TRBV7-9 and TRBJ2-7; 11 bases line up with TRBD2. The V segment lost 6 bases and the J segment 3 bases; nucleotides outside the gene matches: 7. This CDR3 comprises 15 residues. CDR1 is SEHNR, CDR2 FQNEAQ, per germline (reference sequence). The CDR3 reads CASSRGGTSGYEQYF. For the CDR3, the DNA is TGTGCCAGCAGTAGGGGTGGGACTAGCGGCTACGAGCAGTACTTC.

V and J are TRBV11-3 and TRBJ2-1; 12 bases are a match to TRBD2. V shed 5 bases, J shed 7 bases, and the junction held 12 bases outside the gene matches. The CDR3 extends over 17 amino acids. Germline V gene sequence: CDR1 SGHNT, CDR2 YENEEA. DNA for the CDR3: TGTGCCAGCAGCCCAAGGACTAGCGGGATGGGATGGAATGAGCAGTTCTTC. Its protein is CASSPRTSGMGWNEQFF.

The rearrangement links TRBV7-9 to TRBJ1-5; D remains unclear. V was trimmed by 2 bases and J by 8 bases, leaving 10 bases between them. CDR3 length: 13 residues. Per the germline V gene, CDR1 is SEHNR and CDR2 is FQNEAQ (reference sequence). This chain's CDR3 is CASSLMAEKPQHF. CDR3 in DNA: TGTGCCAGCAGCTTAATGGCGGAGAAGCCCCAGCATTTT. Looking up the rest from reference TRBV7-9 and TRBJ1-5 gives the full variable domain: DTGVSQNPRHKITKRGQNVTFRCDPISEHNRLYWYRQTLGQGPEFLTYFQNEAQLEKSRLLSDRFSAERPKGSFSTLEIQRTEQGDSAMYLCASSLMAEKPQHFGDGTRLSIL.

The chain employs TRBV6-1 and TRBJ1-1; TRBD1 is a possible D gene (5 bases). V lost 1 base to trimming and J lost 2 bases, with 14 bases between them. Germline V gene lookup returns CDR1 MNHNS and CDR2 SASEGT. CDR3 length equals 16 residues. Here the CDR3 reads CASSEVQGGFNTEAFF. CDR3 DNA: TGTGCCAGCAGTGAAGTCCAGGGTGGCTTCAACACTGAAGCTTTCTTT.

The CDR3 loop reads CATSRDRGTGNTIYF. Written as DNA, the CDR3 is TGTGCCACCAGCAGAGATAGAGGGACTGGAAACACCATATATTTT. The rearrangement links TRBV15 to TRBJ1-3; D is uncertain. The germline V gene encodes CDR1 LNHNV and CDR2 YYDKDF (reference sequence). Between the trimmed V and J ends, which lost 0 bases and 2 bases, there was a span of 8 bases. The CDR3 has 15 residues.

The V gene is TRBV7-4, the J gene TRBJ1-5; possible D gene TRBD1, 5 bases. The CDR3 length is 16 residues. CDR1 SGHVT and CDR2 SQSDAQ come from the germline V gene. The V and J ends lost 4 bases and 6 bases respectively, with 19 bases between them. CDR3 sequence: CASSSTQFRGFQPQHF. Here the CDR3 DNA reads TGTGCCAGCAGCTCCACCCAATTCCGGGGGTTTCAGCCCCAGCATTTT. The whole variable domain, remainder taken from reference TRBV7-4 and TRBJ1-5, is GAGVSQSPRYKVAKRGRDVALRCDSISGHVTLYWYRQTLGQGSEVLTYSQSDAQRDKSGRPSGRFSAERPERSVSTLKIQRTEQGDSAVYLCASSSTQFRGFQPQHFGDGTRLSIL.

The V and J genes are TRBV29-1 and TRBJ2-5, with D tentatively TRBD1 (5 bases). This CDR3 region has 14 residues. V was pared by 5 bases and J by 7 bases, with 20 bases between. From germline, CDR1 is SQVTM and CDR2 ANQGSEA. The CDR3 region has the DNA TGCAGCGTTCAAAGGTCTCAGGGCCCCGGGACCCAGTACTTC. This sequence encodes CSVQRSQGPGTQYF.

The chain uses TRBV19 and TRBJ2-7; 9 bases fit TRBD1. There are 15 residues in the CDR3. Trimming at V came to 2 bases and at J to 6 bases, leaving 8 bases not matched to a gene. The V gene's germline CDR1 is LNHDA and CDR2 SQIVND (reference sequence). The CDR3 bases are TGTGCCAGTAGTATACCGGGACAGGGAGCTCCCGAGCAGTACTTC. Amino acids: CASSIPGQGAPEQYF.

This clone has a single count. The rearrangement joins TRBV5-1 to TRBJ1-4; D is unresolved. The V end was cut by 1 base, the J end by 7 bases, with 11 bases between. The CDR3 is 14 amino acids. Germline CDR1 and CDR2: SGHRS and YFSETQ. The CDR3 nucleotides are TGCGCCAGCAGCTTGAGTGGCAGGATTGAAAAACTGTTTTTT. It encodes CASSLSGRIEKLFF.

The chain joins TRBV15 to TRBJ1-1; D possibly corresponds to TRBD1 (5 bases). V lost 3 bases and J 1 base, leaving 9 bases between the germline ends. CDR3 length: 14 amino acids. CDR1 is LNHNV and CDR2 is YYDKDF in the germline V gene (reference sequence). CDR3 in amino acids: CATSSRQTNTEAFF. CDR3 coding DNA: TGTGCCACCAGCAGTCGACAGACGAACACTGAAGCTTTCTTT.